The 14 T cell receptor beta chains below come from one sample, sequenced in a study of T-cell memory formation after mild COVID-19 (dated by TCRdb to 2020 to 2022). The library was built by means of 5' RACE. The reads were generated on an Illumina NovaSeq 6000. Through fastp at Q25 and MiXCR, TCRdb rebuilt clones from the public reads, retaining in-frame beta chains. Rows are unified per CDR3 protein, each entry keeping the most common DNA and genes. The table for this sample lists about 200,000 distinct CDR3 sequences; around 18% of them were counted only once. The ten largest clonotypes hold 2.4% of the sample. The sequencing input was PBMCs or a T cell subset sorted from them (not recorded which). Receptors were obtained from an adult woman who had mild COVID-19 (a few samples of this study predate the infection). The sample titles of this study are shuffled in the database, so cell type and time point are left out; the donor was told from shared clones.

This chain joins TRBV20-1 and TRBJ2-1; 15 bases match TRBD2. Germline loops: CDR1 DFQATT, CDR2 SNEGSKA (reference sequence). Trimming took 6 bases from V and 6 from J; bases not matched to a gene: 24. This CDR3 region has 21 residues. The DNA for the CDR3 is TGCAGTGCAAAAATTCAACTAAGGACTAGCGGGGGGGTACATCTAAGCAATGAGCAGTTCTTC. Translation gives CSAKIQLRTSGGVHLSNEQFF.

CDR3 DNA: TGCAGTGGCGGCTTCACAGATACGCAGTATTTT. Translated: CSGGFTDTQYF. The rearrangement joins TRBV20-1 to TRBJ2-3; no clear D gene. The V gene lost 7 bases and the J gene lost 2 bases, with 7 bases spanning the gap. This CDR3 is built from 11 residues. Germline V gene data show CDR1 as DFQATT and CDR2 as SNEGSKA (reference sequence).

In this sample, this clonotype turned up a few times. This chain connects TRBV20-1 to TRBJ2-7; D is possibly TRBD1 (5 bases). The CDR3 runs 11 residues. The germline V gene has CDR1 DFQATT and CDR2 SNEGSKA (reference sequence). V shed 2 bases and J shed 5 bases, with 7 bases lying between them. The CDR3 loop reads CSARWGDEQYF. The CDR3 coding sequence is TGCAGTGCTAGATGGGGCGACGAGCAGTACTTC.

This sequence joins TRBV5-4 and TRBJ2-2; 7 bases map to TRBD1. V lost 4 bases, J lost 3 bases, and 6 bases stayed unmatched. The CDR3 loop spans 15 amino acids. CDR1 SGHNT and CDR2 YYREEE come from the germline V gene (reference sequence). For the CDR3, the DNA is TGTGCCAGCAGCAAAGGACAGGAAGACACCGGGGAGCTGTTTTTT. This encodes CASSKGQEDTGELFF.

V usage is TRBV15 and J usage is TRBJ2-7, with TRBD1 matching over 9 bases. V lost 4 bases to trimming and J lost 2 bases; unmatched junction nucleotides: 3. The CDR3 spans 14 residues. Per the germline V gene, CDR1 is LNHNV and CDR2 is YYDKDF (reference sequence). The CDR3 loop is CATSKDRGPYEQYF. The CDR3, as DNA: TGTGCCACCAGCAAGGACAGGGGACCCTACGAGCAGTACTTC.

This clonotype was detected a few times. The chain has TRBV12-3 or TRBV12-4 and TRBJ2-1; 10 nucleotides line up with TRBD2. J gave up 2 bases and V 5 bases, and 3 bases lay outside the gene matches. This CDR3 has 15 residues. In DNA form, the CDR3 reads TGTGCCAGCAGTCCCAGCGGGAGGGCCTACAATGAGCAGTTCTTC. As protein: CASSPSGRAYNEQFF.

This clonotype was seen more than once but under ten times. Its ends do not fully match the called genes, so a read error is possible. The rearrangement links TRBV6-2 or TRBV6-3 to TRBJ1-4; D unresolved. Per the germline V gene, CDR1 is MNHEY and CDR2 is SVGEGT. This CDR3 is 11 amino acids long. This CDR3 is CASSPGGGAHF. The CDR3 DNA reads as TGTGCCAGCAGCCCCGGTGGAGGAGCCCATTTT.

The chain has TRBV15 and TRBJ2-1; 10 positions match TRBD1. This CDR3 has 15 amino acids. Germline V gene lookup returns CDR1 LNHNV and CDR2 YYDKDF (reference sequence). The trim removed 4 bases at V and 3 bases at J, leaving 3 bases unmatched. The CDR3 reads CATSTWDRGYNEQFF. CDR3 nucleotides: TGTGCCACCAGCACCTGGGACAGGGGCTACAATGAGCAGTTCTTC.

This clonotype was counted ten times or more. J is TRBJ2-1 and V is TRBV18, with 7 bases matching TRBD2. The V gene end was trimmed by 6 bases and the J gene end by 7 bases; junction bases not matched to a gene: 15. The CDR3 runs to 16 residues. The germline gives CDR1 KGHSH, CDR2 LQKENI. The CDR3 spells CASSPPRASGRNEQFF. In DNA form, the CDR3 reads TGTGCCAGCTCTCCCCCTAGGGCTAGCGGACGGAATGAGCAGTTCTTC.

This clonotype has only a few counts. The gene calls are TRBV7-3 and TRBJ2-3; tentative D call: TRBD2 (5 bases). The CDR3 spans 12 residues. The germline CDR1 and CDR2 sequences are SGHTA and FQGTGA. V was trimmed by 5 bases and J by 8 bases, leaving 11 bases between them. CDR3 sequence: CASSPSEGTQYF. As DNA, the CDR3 is TGTGCCAGCAGCCCTTCAGAGGGTACGCAGTATTTT. Filled out from reference TRBV7-3 and TRBJ2-3, the complete variable domain reads GAGVSQTPSNKVTEKGKYVELRCDPISGHTALYWYRQSLGQGPEFLIYFQGTGAADDSGLPNDRFFAVRPEGSVSTLKIQRTERGDSAVYLCASSPSEGTQYFGPGTRLTVL.

The CDR3 sequence: CATLGGNNSPLHF. The CDR3 DNA is TGTGCCACCCTGGGGGGTAATAATTCACCCCTCCACTTT. The rearrangement uses TRBV10-3 and TRBJ1-6; the D gene is possibly TRBD1 (5 bases). Per germline, CDR1 ENHRY and CDR2 SYGVKD. This CDR3 has 13 residues. The V end lost 10 bases, the J end lost 5 bases, and 12 bases lay between the germline ends.

In DNA form, the CDR3 reads TGCGCCAGCAGCCACGGGGAAGGAGATTATGGCTACACCTTC. It translates to CASSHGEGDYGYTF. The chain combines TRBV4-1 with TRBJ1-2; no clear D gene. Germline CDR1 reads MGHRA; CDR2 reads YSYEKL. Trimming removed 3 bases at V and 5 bases at J, with 13 bases between. The CDR3 contains 14 residues.

This clonotype has only a few counts. The rearrangement uses TRBV3-1 and TRBJ1-1; 8 bases match TRBD1. Per germline, CDR1 LGHDT and CDR2 YNNKEL (reference sequence). The CDR3 sequence is 15 residues long. Germline trimming cut 1 base from V and 3 bases from J; bases unmatched to any gene: 4. In DNA, the CDR3 is TGTGCCAGCAGCCAAGGACAGGGGCCCCACACTGAAGCTTTCTTT. Protein product: CASSQGQGPHTEAFF.

CDR3: CASSWGGMNTEAFF. The CDR3 DNA sequence: TGCGCCAGCAGCTGGGGGGGGATGAACACTGAAGCTTTCTTT. V is TRBV5-1 and J is TRBJ1-1; perhaps TRBD1 as D (5 bases). The V and J ends lost 3 bases and 0 bases respectively, with 9 bases between them. Germline V gene lookup returns CDR1 SGHRS and CDR2 YFSETQ. The CDR3 extends over 14 amino acids.